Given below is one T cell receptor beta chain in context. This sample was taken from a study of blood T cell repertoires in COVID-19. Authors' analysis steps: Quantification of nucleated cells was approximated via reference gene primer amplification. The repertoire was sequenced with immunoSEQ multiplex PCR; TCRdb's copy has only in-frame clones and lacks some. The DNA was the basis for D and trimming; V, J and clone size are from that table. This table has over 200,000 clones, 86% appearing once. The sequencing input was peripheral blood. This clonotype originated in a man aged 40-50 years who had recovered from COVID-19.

This CDR3 reads CASSQGSGGSSGNTIYF. CDR3 DNA: TGTGCCAGCAGCCAAGGGTCGGGGGGAAGCTCTGGAAACACCATATATTTT. The chain couples TRBV4-2 to TRBJ1-3, with a tentative D call TRBD1 (5 bases). Trimming pared 1 base from V and 0 bases from J, leaving 13 bases between. The germline V gene has CDR1 LGHNA and CDR2 YNFKEQ. The CDR3 is 17 residues long.